The sequence of this TCR beta chain was determined in a study of control samples from healthy donors and cancer patients. The junction had 14 bases not matched to a gene; V was cut back by 7 bases and J by 10 bases. The CDR3 totals 15 residues. Germline assignment: CDR1 MNHEY and CDR2 SMNVEV (reference sequence). Clones were read by immunoSEQ multiplex PCR, and TCRdb kept only the in-frame ones, dropping some. The data show some 410,000 clones, approximately 92% seen once. Material: PBMCs. The chain recombines TRBV27 with TRBJ2-1, with 9 bases fitting TRBD1. The receptor comes from a middle-aged man with head and neck cancer. The CDR3 nucleotides are TGTGCCAGCACCTCCTCGGGACAGGGCTTGGGAGAGCAGTTCTTC. This codes for CASTSSGQGLGEQFF.